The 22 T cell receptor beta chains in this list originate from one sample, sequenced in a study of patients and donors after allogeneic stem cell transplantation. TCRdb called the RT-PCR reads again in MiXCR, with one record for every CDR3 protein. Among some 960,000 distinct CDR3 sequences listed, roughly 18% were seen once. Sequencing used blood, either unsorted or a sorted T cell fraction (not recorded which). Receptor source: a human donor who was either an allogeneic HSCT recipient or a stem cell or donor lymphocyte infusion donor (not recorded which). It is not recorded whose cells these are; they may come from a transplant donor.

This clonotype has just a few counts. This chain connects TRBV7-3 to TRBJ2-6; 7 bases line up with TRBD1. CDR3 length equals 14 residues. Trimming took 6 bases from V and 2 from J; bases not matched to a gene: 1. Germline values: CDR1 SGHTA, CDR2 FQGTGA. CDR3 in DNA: TGTGCCAGCAGGACAGGGCCTGGGGCCAACGTCCTGACTTTC. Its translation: CASRTGPGANVLTF.

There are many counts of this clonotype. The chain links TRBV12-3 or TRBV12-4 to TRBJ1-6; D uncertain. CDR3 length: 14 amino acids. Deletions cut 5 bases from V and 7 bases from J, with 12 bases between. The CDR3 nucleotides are TGTGCCAGCAGTACGGGAAAATTGAATTCACCCCTCCACTTT. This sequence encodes CASSTGKLNSPLHF.

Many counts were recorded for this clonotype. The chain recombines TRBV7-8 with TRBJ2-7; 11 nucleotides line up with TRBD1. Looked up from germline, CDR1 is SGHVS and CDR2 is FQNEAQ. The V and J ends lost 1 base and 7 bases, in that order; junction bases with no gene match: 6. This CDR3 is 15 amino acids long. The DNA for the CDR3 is TGTGCCAGCAGCTTAGATCCGGACAGGGGGCGGGAGCAGTACTTC. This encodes CASSLDPDRGREQYF.

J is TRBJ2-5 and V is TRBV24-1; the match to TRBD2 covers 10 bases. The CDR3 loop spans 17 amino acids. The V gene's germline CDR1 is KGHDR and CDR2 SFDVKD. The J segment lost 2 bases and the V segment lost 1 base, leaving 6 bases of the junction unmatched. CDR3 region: CATSDFRGLAKQETQYF. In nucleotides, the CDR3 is TGTGCCACCAGTGATTTTCGGGGACTAGCGAAGCAAGAGACCCAGTACTTC.

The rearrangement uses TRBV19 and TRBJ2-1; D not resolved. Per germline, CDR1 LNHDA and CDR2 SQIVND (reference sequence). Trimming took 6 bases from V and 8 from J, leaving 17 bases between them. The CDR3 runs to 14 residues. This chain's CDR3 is CASRASAVLHEQFF. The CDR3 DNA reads TGTGCCAGTAGAGCGAGCGCGGTCCTCCATGAGCAGTTCTTC.

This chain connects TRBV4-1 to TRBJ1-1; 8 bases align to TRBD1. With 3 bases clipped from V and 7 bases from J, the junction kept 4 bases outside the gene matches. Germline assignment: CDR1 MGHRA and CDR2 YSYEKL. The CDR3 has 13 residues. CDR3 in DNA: TGCGCCAGCAGCCATCCCGGACAGGGTGAAGCTTTCTTT. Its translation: CASSHPGQGEAFF.

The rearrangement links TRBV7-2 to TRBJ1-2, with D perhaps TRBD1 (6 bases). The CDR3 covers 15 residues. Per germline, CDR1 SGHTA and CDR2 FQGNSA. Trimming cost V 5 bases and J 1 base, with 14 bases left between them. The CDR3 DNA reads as TGTGCCAGCAGCCTTCGGACAGCGAGTAACTATGGCTACACCTTC. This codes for CASSLRTASNYGYTF.

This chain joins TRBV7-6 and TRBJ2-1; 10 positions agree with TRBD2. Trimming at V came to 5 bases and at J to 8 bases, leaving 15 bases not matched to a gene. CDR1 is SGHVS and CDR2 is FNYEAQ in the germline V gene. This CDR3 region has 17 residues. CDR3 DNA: TGTGCCAGCAGCCCTCCCCCCCTAGCGGGGGCCTTGGATGAGCAGTTCTTC. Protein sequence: CASSPPPLAGALDEQFF. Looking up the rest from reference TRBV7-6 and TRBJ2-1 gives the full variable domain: GAGVSQSPRYKVTKRGQDVALRCDPISGHVSLYWYRQALGQGPEFLTYFNYEAQQDKSGLPNDRFSAERPEGSISTLTIQRTEQRDSAMYRCASSPPPLAGALDEQFFGPGTRLTVL.

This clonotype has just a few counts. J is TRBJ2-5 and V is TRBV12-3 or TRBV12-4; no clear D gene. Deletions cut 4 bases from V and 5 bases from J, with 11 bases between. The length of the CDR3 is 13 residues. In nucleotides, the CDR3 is TGTGCCAGCAGTTCTCAGGAGTGGGAGACCCAGTACTTC. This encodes CASSSQEWETQYF.

The CDR3 nucleotides read TGCGCCAGCAGCCAAGATCGGGTCCGGGGCCTATATGGCTACACCTTC. It specifies CASSQDRVRGLYGYTF. This chain links TRBV4-3 with TRBJ1-2; maybe TRBD1 (5 bases). The CDR3 spans 16 residues. The germline CDR1 and CDR2 sequences are LGHNA and YSLEER. V dropped 0 bases and J dropped 5 bases, with 16 bases sitting between them.

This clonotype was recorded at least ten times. DNA for the CDR3: TGTGCCAGCAGTCTGAAGCCGGGACTAGCGGACGGGGAGCTGTTTTTT. This codes for CASSLKPGLADGELFF. The chain carries TRBV12-3 or TRBV12-4 and TRBJ2-2, with 11 bases lining up with TRBD2. Losses at the gene ends were 5 bases for V and 7 bases for J; bases not matched to a gene: 9. This CDR3 has 16 residues.

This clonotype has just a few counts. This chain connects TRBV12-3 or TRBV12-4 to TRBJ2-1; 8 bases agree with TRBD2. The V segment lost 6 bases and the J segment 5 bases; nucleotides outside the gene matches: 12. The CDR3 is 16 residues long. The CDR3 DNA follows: TGTGCCAGCAGCCCGACTAGCGCATTGTGGGACAATGAGCAGTTCTTC. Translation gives CASSPTSALWDNEQFF.

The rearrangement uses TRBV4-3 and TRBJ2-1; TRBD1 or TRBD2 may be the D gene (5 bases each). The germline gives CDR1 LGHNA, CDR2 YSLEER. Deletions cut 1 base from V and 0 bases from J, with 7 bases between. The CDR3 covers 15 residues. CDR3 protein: CASSQAGTSYNEQFF. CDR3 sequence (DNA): TGCGCCAGCAGCCAAGCAGGGACCTCCTACAATGAGCAGTTCTTC.

The CDR3 spells CASRDPGVRAGELFF. As DNA, the CDR3 is TGTGCCAGCAGGGATCCGGGGGTTAGAGCCGGGGAGCTGTTTTTT. V usage is TRBV6-1 and J usage is TRBJ2-2; tentative D call: TRBD2 (6 bases). Trimming removed 6 bases from V and 6 bases from J, with 17 bases in between. This CDR3 comprises 15 residues. Per the germline V gene, CDR1 is MNHNS and CDR2 is SASEGT.

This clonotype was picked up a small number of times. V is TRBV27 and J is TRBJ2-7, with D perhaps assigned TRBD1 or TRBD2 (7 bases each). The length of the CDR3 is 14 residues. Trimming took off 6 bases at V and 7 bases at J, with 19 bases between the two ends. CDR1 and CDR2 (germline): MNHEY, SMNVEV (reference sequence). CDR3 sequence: CASSSAGRGREQYF. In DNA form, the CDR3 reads TGTGCCAGCAGCTCCGCGGGGAGGGGGCGTGAGCAGTACTTC.

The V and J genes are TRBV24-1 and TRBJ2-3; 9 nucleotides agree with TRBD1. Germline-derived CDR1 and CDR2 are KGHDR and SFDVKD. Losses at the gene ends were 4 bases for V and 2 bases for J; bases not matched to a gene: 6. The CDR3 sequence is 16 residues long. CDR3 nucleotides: TGTGCCACCAGTGACCCCGGGACAGGGCACACAGATACGCAGTATTTT. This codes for CATSDPGTGHTDTQYF.

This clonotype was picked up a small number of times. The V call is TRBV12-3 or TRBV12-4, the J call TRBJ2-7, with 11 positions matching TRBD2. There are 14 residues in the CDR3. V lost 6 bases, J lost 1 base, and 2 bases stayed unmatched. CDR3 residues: CASRRLAGSYEQYF. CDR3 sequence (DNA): TGTGCCAGCAGGCGACTAGCGGGGTCCTACGAGCAGTACTTC.

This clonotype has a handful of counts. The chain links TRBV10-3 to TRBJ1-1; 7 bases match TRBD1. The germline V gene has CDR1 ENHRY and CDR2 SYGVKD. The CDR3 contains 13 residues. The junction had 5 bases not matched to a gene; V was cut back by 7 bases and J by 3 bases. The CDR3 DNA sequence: TGTGCCATCACCAGGGGGAGGGACACTGAAGCTTTCTTT. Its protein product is CAITRGRDTEAFF.

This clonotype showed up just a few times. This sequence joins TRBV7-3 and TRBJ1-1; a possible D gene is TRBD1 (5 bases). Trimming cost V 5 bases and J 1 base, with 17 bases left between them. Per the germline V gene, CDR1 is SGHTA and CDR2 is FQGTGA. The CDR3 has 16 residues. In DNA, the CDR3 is TGTGCCAGCAGCCCAAACCGGGGGGTGGGGAACACTGAAGCTTTCTTT. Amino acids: CASSPNRGVGNTEAFF.

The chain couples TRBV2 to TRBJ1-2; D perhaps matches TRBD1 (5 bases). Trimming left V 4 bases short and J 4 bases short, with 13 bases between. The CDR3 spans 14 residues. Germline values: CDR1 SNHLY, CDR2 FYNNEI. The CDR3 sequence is CASSVLETVYGYTF. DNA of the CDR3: TGTGCCAGCAGTGTACTAGAGACAGTCTATGGCTACACCTTC.

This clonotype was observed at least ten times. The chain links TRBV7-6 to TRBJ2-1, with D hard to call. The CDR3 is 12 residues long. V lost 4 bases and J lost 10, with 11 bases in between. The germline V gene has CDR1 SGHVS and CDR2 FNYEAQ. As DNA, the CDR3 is TGTGCCAGCAGCTGGTATTTAGAGGAGCAGTTCTTC. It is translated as CASSWYLEEQFF. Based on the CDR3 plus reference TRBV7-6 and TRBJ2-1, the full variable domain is GAGVSQSPRYKVTKRGQDVALRCDPISGHVSLYWYRQALGQGPEFLTYFNYEAQQDKSGLPNDRFSAERPEGSISTLTIQRTEQRDSAMYRCASSWYLEEQFFGPGTRLTVL.

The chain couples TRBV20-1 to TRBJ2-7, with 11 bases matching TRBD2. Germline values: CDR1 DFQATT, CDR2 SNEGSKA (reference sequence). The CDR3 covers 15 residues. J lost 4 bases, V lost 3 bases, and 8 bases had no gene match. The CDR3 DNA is TGCAGTGCTAGGCCTATAGCGGGAGGGCGGTACGAGCAGTACTTC. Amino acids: CSARPIAGGRYEQYF.